Listed below are T cell receptor beta chains from one sample, sequenced in a study of graft-versus-host responses after intestinal transplantation. Clones were read by immunoSEQ multiplex PCR, and TCRdb kept only the in-frame ones, dropping some. The table shows under 90,000 clones, with around 93% occurring only once. Their specific antigens are unknown. This specimen consisted of unstimulated CD4+ T cells sorted from spleen or lymph node cells, obtained before transplant. The receptors were sampled from a human donor who was the organ donor for an intestinal transplant. CDR3s include the opening cysteine and the closing phenylalanine or tryptophan. The D gene is left open where the match is weak. The size of a clone is reported for some rows only, either as once, few or many, or as a class for expanded clones.

v_call: TRBV2
j_call: TRBJ2-1
clone_size: once
d_call: -
cdr3_aa: CASSVGGISYNEQFF
cdr3_nt: TGTGCCAGCAGTGTGGGCGGGATTTCCTACAATGAGCAGTTCTTC

v_call: TRBV5-6
j_call: TRBJ2-1
clone_size: -
d_call: -
cdr3_aa: CASSLAQLGKAEFF
cdr3_nt: TGTGCCAGCAGCTTGGCCCAGCTAGGGAAAGCGGAGTTCTTC

v_call: TRBV5-1
j_call: TRBJ2-5
clone_size: -
d_call: -
cdr3_aa: CASSGSETQYF
cdr3_nt: TGCGCCAGCAGCGGGAGTGAGACCCAGTACTTC

v_call: TRBV5-6
j_call: TRBJ1-2
clone_size: few
d_call: -
cdr3_aa: CASSKRQLDYTF
cdr3_nt: TGTGCCAGCAGCAAGAGACAGCTCGACTACACCTTC

v_call: TRBV7-2
j_call: TRBJ2-7
clone_size: -
d_call: -
cdr3_aa: CASTNGGGTYEQYF
cdr3_nt: TGTGCCAGCACCAATGGGGGCGGCACCTACGAGCAGTACTTC

v_call: TRBV14
j_call: TRBJ1-1
clone_size: -
d_call: -
cdr3_aa: CASSQVRRQSNMTSTEAFF
cdr3_nt: TGTGCCAGCAGCCAAGTCAGAAGACAATCCAACATGACGAGCACTGAAGCTTTCTTT

v_call: TRBV5-1
j_call: TRBJ2-5
clone_size: few
d_call: TRBD2
cdr3_aa: CASSFRAGGEETQYF
cdr3_nt: TGCGCCAGCAGCTTCCGGGCGGGAGGGGAAGAGACCCAGTACTTC

v_call: TRBV28
j_call: TRBJ2-6
clone_size: -
d_call: -
cdr3_aa: CASSFDGAQGGTGANVLTF
cdr3_nt: TGTGCCAGCAGTTTTGATGGGGCCCAAGGGGGAACTGGGGCCAACGTCCTGACTTTC

v_call: TRBV5-4
j_call: TRBJ2-1
clone_size: -
d_call: TRBD1
cdr3_aa: CASSPTGDRYNEQFF
cdr3_nt: TGTGCCAGCAGCCCAACAGGGGACCGATACAATGAGCAGTTCTTC

v_call: TRBV7-5
j_call: TRBJ1-1
clone_size: -
d_call: -
cdr3_aa: CAKGQADTEAFF
cdr3_nt: TGTGCCAAAGGACAGGCCGACACTGAAGCTTTCTTT

v_call: TRBV5-1
j_call: TRBJ2-3
clone_size: -
d_call: TRBD2
cdr3_aa: CASSPGLASFTDTQYF
cdr3_nt: TGCGCCAGCAGCCCTGGACTAGCGAGCTTCACAGATACGCAGTATTTT

v_call: TRBV7-6
j_call: TRBJ2-7
clone_size: -
d_call: -
cdr3_aa: CASSLFGGSYEQYF
cdr3_nt: TGTGCCAGCAGCTTATTCGGGGGTTCCTACGAGCAGTACTTC

v_call: TRBV11-1
j_call: TRBJ2-1
clone_size: -
d_call: -
cdr3_aa: CASSLVVGAGYNEQFF
cdr3_nt: TGTGCCAGCAGCTTAGTGGTTGGGGCAGGGTACAATGAGCAGTTCTTC

v_call: TRBV7-9
j_call: TRBJ2-4
clone_size: -
d_call: TRBD1
cdr3_aa: CASSAQGVAKNIQYF
cdr3_nt: TGTGCCAGCAGCGCCCAGGGGGTAGCCAAAAACATTCAGTACTTC

v_call: TRBV10-3
j_call: TRBJ1-2
clone_size: -
d_call: -
cdr3_aa: CAITGQGKGYGYTF
cdr3_nt: TGTGCCATCACTGGACAAGGGAAGGGCTATGGCTACACCTTC

v_call: TRBV27
j_call: TRBJ2-1
clone_size: once
d_call: -
cdr3_aa: CASRSYNEQFF
cdr3_nt: TGTGCCAGCAGGTCGTACAATGAGCAGTTCTTC

v_call: TRBV2
j_call: TRBJ2-3
clone_size: -
d_call: -
cdr3_aa: CASSTVTGGTDTQYF
cdr3_nt: TGTGCCAGCAGTACCGTGACGGGGGGCACAGATACGCAGTATTTT

v_call: TRBV16
j_call: TRBJ2-2
clone_size: once
d_call: TRBD2
cdr3_aa: CASSPMRGNGELFF
cdr3_nt: TGTGCCAGCAGCCCGATGCGGGGGAACGGGGAGCTGTTTTTT

v_call: TRBV4-1
j_call: TRBJ2-3
clone_size: -
d_call: -
cdr3_aa: CASSQNRQGDTQYF
cdr3_nt: TGCGCCAGCAGCCAAAACCGTCAGGGAGATACGCAGTATTTT

v_call: TRBV5-1
j_call: TRBJ2-3
clone_size: few
d_call: -
cdr3_aa: CASSLDKSTDTQYF
cdr3_nt: TGCGCCAGCAGCTTGGACAAGAGCACAGATACGCAGTATTTT

v_call: TRBV30
j_call: TRBJ2-1
clone_size: -
d_call: TRBD2
cdr3_aa: CAWSVLGLAGPTSYNEQFF
cdr3_nt: TGTGCCTGGAGTGTATTGGGACTAGCGGGTCCTACCTCCTACAATGAGCAGTTCTTC

v_call: TRBV5-6
j_call: TRBJ1-2
clone_size: -
d_call: -
cdr3_aa: CASSGLAGRGSSGYGYTF
cdr3_nt: TGTGCCAGCAGCGGGCTGGCGGGACGGGGTTCTTCCGGCTATGGCTACACCTTC

v_call: TRBV4-1
j_call: TRBJ1-2
clone_size: -
d_call: -
cdr3_aa: CASSQGPGYGYTF
cdr3_nt: TGCGCCAGCAGCCAAGGTCCCGGGTATGGCTACACCTTC

v_call: TRBV10-2
j_call: TRBJ2-5
clone_size: once
d_call: TRBD2
cdr3_aa: CASSSRRLAGGPQETQYF
cdr3_nt: TGCGCCAGCAGTTCTAGAAGACTAGCGGGAGGGCCGCAAGAGACCCAGTACTTC

v_call: TRBV6-1
j_call: TRBJ1-6
clone_size: few
d_call: -
cdr3_aa: CASSDNNSPLHF
cdr3_nt: TGTGCCAGCAGTGACAATAATTCACCCCTCCACTTT

v_call: TRBV10-2
j_call: TRBJ2-5
clone_size: -
d_call: -
cdr3_aa: CATLWVGAGVTGTQYF
cdr3_nt: TGCGCCACCCTGTGGGTTGGGGCAGGGGTAACGGGGACCCAGTACTTC

v_call: TRBV2
j_call: TRBJ1-6
clone_size: once
d_call: -
cdr3_aa: CASITTGGSPLHF
cdr3_nt: TGTGCCAGCATCACCACGGGGGGTTCACCCCTCCACTTT

v_call: TRBV28
j_call: TRBJ1-2
clone_size: -
d_call: -
cdr3_aa: CASSWTVYGYTF
cdr3_nt: TGTGCCAGCAGCTGGACAGTTTATGGCTACACCTTC

v_call: TRBV29-1
j_call: TRBJ2-7
clone_size: -
d_call: TRBD1
cdr3_aa: CSVRQGAREQYF
cdr3_nt: TGCAGTGTAAGACAGGGGGCGAGGGAGCAGTACTTC